The entry below describes one TCR beta chain. Its specific antigen is unknown. Base qualities were left out, and no much larger clone turns up one base away. Spanning cysteine to phenylalanine, the CDR3 consists of 14 amino acids. CDR3 DNA only is kept here, 42 bases in frame from base 1. The germline ends are 11 bases apart after V is trimmed by 4 bases and J by 1 base. CDR1 is given as SGHDT and CDR2 as YYEEEE, both from the germline V gene. Whole blood was collected in K2EDTA tubes by collaborating institutions according to the institutions' own protocols. For TCRbeta analysis, collaborator samples were shipped as frozen whole blood, as isolated PBMCs, or as DNA extracted from either sample type. These data belong to a study of blood T cell repertoires in COVID-19 (dated by TCRdb to 2018 to 2020). About the study as a whole: Samples from collaborators originated in the United States, Italy and Spain and spanned both the acute and convalescent phases of COVID-19. The material from the prospective study consisted of cDNA or gDNA derived from T cells, B-cell-depleted T cells, or PBMCs. The dataset comprised deeply sampled blood TCRbeta repertoires from subjects exposed to, actively infected with, or recovered from COVID-19. The repertoires were released in a freely available public database meant as a resource for research on the immune response to SARS-CoV-2. The samples were drawn from two sources: the first 160 participants of the ongoing ImmuneRACE study, and fewer than 1,500 subjects contributed by 6 global collaborators. Nearly every sample came with metadata listing a de-identified subject ID, COVID-19 status, age in years and sex. Where HLA class I and class II types were available, the types were taken from metadata supplied by the sample provider, not from assay-based typing.

TCRbeta CDR3 regions were amplified from genomic DNA by means of the immunoSEQ Assay, a bias-controlled multiplex PCR. Processing in the source paper ran as follows. Nucleated cell counts per sample were estimated from amplification of reference gene primers within the assay. Sequence reads were collapsed and filtered to measure the absolute abundance of every unique TCRbeta CDR3 rearrangement. For each sample, productive Simpson clonality was calculated as the square root of Simpson's diversity index across productive rearrangements. The immuneACCESS repertoire file appears here via TCRdb, limited to in-frame rearrangements. These files lack a portion of the clones; in checked studies, under half of the deficit traces to unresolved V genes, and the cause of the others is not known. That table furnishes V, J and clone size, whereas the DNA furnished D and trimming. The sample contains approximately 15,000 clones, around 77% of them found a single time. The leading ten clones occupy roughly 15% of the sample.

Overall study outcomes, separate from this receptor: The quantity of clinical and demographic metadata differed by source and by participant and was supplied without curation.

The TCR originated in a human donor in a cohort sampled during active COVID-19. The sequencing sample was made of peripheral blood. Recombination connected TRBV5-6 to TRBJ1-1, with TRBD1 tentatively as D gene (6 bases match). The CDR3 region has the sequence CASSPGQRNTEAFF. In nucleotide form, the sequence is TGTGCCAGCAGCCCAGGACAGAGGAACACTGAAGCTTTCTTT. The reference TRBV5-6 and TRBJ1-1 proteins fill in what lies around the CDR3, so the full variable domain reads DAGVTQSPTHLIKTRGQQVTLRCSPKSGHDTVSWYQQALGQGPQFIFQYYEEEERQRGNFPDRFSGHQFPNYSSELNVNALLLGDSALYLCASSPGQRNTEAFFGQGTRLTVV.